This TCR beta chain was found in a study of cytomegalovirus exposure and HLA in healthy donors (TCRdb year 2017). General notes on the study: An earlier analysis of 587 of the donors reported 250 to 350 Gb of sequence data and some 100 million unique TCR beta sequences from 150 million to 200 million T cells. Roughly 300 gigabases of sequencing data and around 87 million unique TCR sequences were included in an early release covering around 650 HLA-typed donors. Of the 300 to 500 genotyped donors, 81% were placed in the genetic ancestry cluster associated with self-reported Caucasian donors. The study aimed to test whether cataloging public T cell receptors could reveal signatures of past pathogen exposure. Using immunosequencing, the study profiled T cell repertoires from around 680 subjects and related those repertoires to cytomegalovirus serostatus. A separate validation cohort of roughly 130 different subjects was used in addition to the roughly 700-subject first cohort. The study combined high-throughput TCR immunosequencing, statistical association of individual TCRs with disease status, and machine learning to predict cytomegalovirus infection status. To study patterns of TCR occurrence, a later analysis re-analyzed previously published TCR beta repertoires from several hundred donors and added high-resolution HLA genotyping. Rather than using new phenotypic data, the later analysis identified candidate immune exposures from TCR beta sequences and from how often those sequences occurred across donors. An earlier analysis of 500 to 650 of the donors applied high-throughput TCR beta sequencing to assess whether each TCR beta V gene segment acted as functional or pseudogenic. Donor age, sex, ethnicity and CMV serostatus were compiled alongside the repertoire data. Genome-wide SNP genotypes for about 65% of the roughly 700 donors were used in a later genetic analysis, which treated that subset as a discovery cohort. Every repertoire in the discovery cohort had been generated on one and the same sequencing platform. Both class I and class II loci were covered by HLA typing, at four-digit resolution. The number of donors typed differed by locus, with about 629-630 for A, B, C, DRB1 and DQB1, roughly 520 for DQA1, about 610 for DPA1, and some 450 for DPB1. Because of strong linkage in the cohort, five DR-DQ haplotypes were treated as single units for association and clustering. Among a few hundred genotyped donors of the cohort, an average of roughly 240,000 unique TCR beta nucleotide sequences were sequenced per donor, around 18% of them non-productive.

The receptor library was made with the immunoSEQ multiplex PCR assay. For the multiplex PCR, a mixture combining 60 forward primers for TCR Vbeta segments and 13 reverse primers for TCR Jbeta segments was used. Amplification of the CDR3 region of rearranged TCR beta genes was performed with a multiplex PCR assay on genomic DNA. Amplified TCR beta libraries were sequenced as 87-base-pair reads on the Illumina HiSeq System. The paper's processing steps were these. A later analysis counted around 72 million unique TCR beta chains across the 666 repertoires, and around 9.9 million of these chains were shared by at least two donors. A nearest-neighbor algorithm error-corrected the raw reads and collapsed the reads into unique sequences, merging closely related sequences to remove PCR and sequencing errors. CDR3 sequences were aligned to IMGT reference sequences to assign V, D and J gene segments. For a sequence to be retained, a match of at least six nucleotides to both a V gene segment and a J gene segment was required. A rearrangement was called productive if the CDR3 had no stop codons and remained in frame with V and J, and every other rearrangement was called non-productive. CDR3 was defined by IMGT convention, running from the second conserved V-encoded cysteine to the conserved J-encoded phenylalanine. Sequences without an unambiguous match to a single V gene segment were excluded from the earlier analysis of about 600 of the donors. An earlier analysis of a few hundred of the donors called V segments functional above 56.7% productive rearrangements and segregating when the between-donor standard deviation exceeded 5%. To diagnose cytomegalovirus status from the catalog of TCR beta chain sequences, a statistical classification framework was built. In a later analysis, V and J genes were assigned by comparing TCR nucleotide sequences against IMGT/GENE-DB human TR gene sequences. Using the TCRdist pipeline, a later analysis assigned CDR3 sequences along with most-parsimonious VDJ recombination scenarios. In a later analysis, every TCR beta chain was defined by the combination of its CDR3 amino acid sequence and its V-gene family, and reads without a unique V-gene family were dropped. To address suspected cross-contamination and a sequencing artifact, a later analysis removed a few hundred highly shared, low-generation-probability nucleotide sequences. In a later analysis, a clonal expansion index for each public chain was calculated from normalized within-repertoire ranks of inferred template counts. In a later analysis, generation probabilities were computed using a VDJ recombination model fitted to out-of-frame rearrangements, and the results were checked against IGoR. In a later analysis, TCR-TCR, TCR-HLA and TCR-CMV co-occurrence was scored with hypergeometric tests, and a repertoire-size bias correction was applied to TCR pairs. To estimate false discovery rates, a later analysis permuted the HLA or CMV assignments 20 times. In a later analysis, co-occurring TCRs were grouped using DBSCAN, and TCRdist sequence similarity was added for clustering within HLA-allele-positive subsets. Repertoires with fewer than 30,000 or more than 120,000 public chains, plus five repertoires with anomalous nucleotide sharing, were excluded from co-occurrence clustering. In TCRdb, the immuneACCESS table is reduced to in-frame sequences with V and J assigned. These tables do not hold every clone; where another copy was compared, an unresolved V gene accounts for under half, and the others remain unexplained. V, J and clone size reflect that table, while D and trimming were determined from the DNA. This sample has around 120,000 clones in its table, and over 65% of those were observed once. The ten largest clonotypes hold approximately 10% of the sample.

The cohort consisted of some 730 healthy bone marrow donors. At the time of sampling, all cohort members were nominally healthy, though unrecorded immune exposures were likely present. The donor was CMV seropositive and belonged to the group of 250 to 300 seropositive cohort members. Every donor gave a peripheral blood sample, and the peripheral blood mononuclear cells from that sample were used for TCR beta sequencing. The Qiagen DNeasy Blood Extraction Kit was used to extract genomic DNA from the blood cell samples. To note about this clone: Its target antigen remains unknown. Base qualities are missing; no much larger clone stands one base away.

The paper as a whole reports these results and caveats: Correlated functional status among segregating V segments might be attributable to linkage disequilibrium, but an unknown experimental factor could not be ruled out. The cohort was sequenced for TCR beta chains only, and without alpha or paired-chain data the features that could be detected were limited. According to a later genetic analysis, donors in an Asian-associated ancestry cluster had fewer N-insertions in productive TCRs than the approximately 610-donor mean. In vitro tests confirmed that a few of the cytomegalovirus-associated TCR beta chains recognize cytomegalovirus antigens. The classifier was reported to diagnose cytomegalovirus status with high specificity and sensitivity in both the original and validation cohorts. According to the authors, the approach could potentially be generalized to other disease states and immunological phenotypes. While some public TCRs were present in many individuals, most TCR sequences turned up only very rarely across donors. According to a later analysis, parvovirus B19, influenza, CMV and Epstein-Barr virus appeared linked to several top co-occurrence clusters. For the cohort, immune exposure information was limited to CMV serostatus. An association between a missense DCLRE1C variant and V-gene and J-gene trimming of TCR beta chains was found in a later genetic analysis and replicated in an independent cohort. According to a later analysis, TCR association rates differed among HLA loci, with DRB1 alleles showing the most associated TCRs and HLA-C alleles showing the fewest. Roughly uniform sequencing depth across donors was assumed in presence/absence analyses, although this assumption may not hold. A cluster of highly shared sequence variants was judged likely to be a technical artifact of the sequencing pipeline. Because counts were too low, roughly 18 rarely observed V segments, including chromosome 9 orphons, were left out of the earlier analysis of some 640 of the donors. A further reported finding was that TCR beta sequences accurately predicted the HLA-A and HLA-B alleles for most subjects in the first cohort. The study listed 164 TCR beta chains as associated with cytomegalovirus. HLA typing was unavailable for some donors at each locus, so association tests used only the typed subset. In a later analysis, HLA-associated TCR beta chains were found to be more clonally expanded and to have lower generation probabilities than equally common non-associated chains. Specific HLA alleles were associated with 15,000 to 20,000 TCR beta sequences at a false discovery rate of 0.05 in a later analysis. An earlier analysis of around 540 of the donors showed that most TCR beta V segments appeared in productive rearrangements either about 90% or about 30% of the time, which broadly matched IMGT annotations. Most CMV-associated TCR beta chains appeared to be HLA-restricted in a later analysis, and the HLA associations seemed to be driven largely by CMV exposure. The 87-base-pair reads could not distinguish some IMGT-functional V segments, including TRBV6-2 and TRBV6-3, so those segments were excluded. When HLA alleles, especially DR and DQ, strongly co-occurred, attributing TCR associations to individual alleles was difficult.

V is clipped by 4 bases and J by 4 bases, and the sequence between their germline boundaries is 16 bases long. The CDR3 holds 15 amino acids from the cysteine to the phenylalanine. The read is trimmed to its CDR3 DNA, 45 bases read in frame from base 1. CDR1 and CDR2 (SQVTM, ANQGSEA) derive from the germline V gene. This receptor was identified in a woman aged 50 to 60 in good health and CMV-seropositive. Input material: PBMCs. Here the chain combines TRBV29-1 and TRBJ2-2; TRBD1 might be the D gene, on 5 matching bases. The CDR3 region reads CSVAPAGWPTGELFF. In nucleotide form, the sequence is TGCAGCGTTGCCCCGGCAGGGTGGCCCACCGGGGAGCTGTTTTTT.